Each of the 27 T cell receptor beta chains below was sequenced from the same sample in a study of post-analysis software for immune sequencing data. Study-wide results and caveats: Higher frequency in patients than in controls was seen for several TRBV segments, with TRBV5-6, TRBV5-1 and TRBV20-1 among them.

Researchers reported that TCR beta cDNA libraries carried unique molecular identifiers. Each CDR3 protein is one row after TCRdb ran MiXCR on the PCR reads. The data contain about 180,000 distinct CDR3 sequences, around 28% of them singletons. These receptors are not linked to any known antigen. The sequenced sample was blood. The receptors stem from a girl aged 5-17 years with multiple sclerosis.

This chain connects TRBV2 to TRBJ2-5; 10 bases agree with TRBD2. The J call is uncertain, as TRBJ2-7 better fits the DNA end. This CDR3 is built from 15 residues. Germline V lookup: CDR1 SNHLY, CDR2 FYNNEI. CDR3 nucleotides: TGTGCCAGCAAACGTCAGCGGGAGGGCCGTGGCGAGCAGTACTTC. Its protein product is CASKRQREGRGEQYF.

The table lists this clonotype with a few counts. The V call is TRBV7-9, the J call TRBJ2-3; D assignment may be TRBD1 or TRBD2 (5 bases each). V dropped 3 bases and J dropped 0 bases, with 7 bases sitting between them. The V gene's germline CDR1 is SEHNR and CDR2 FQNEAQ (reference sequence). The CDR3 runs to 14 residues. The CDR3 coding sequence is TGTGCCAGCAGCTTTGGGGGAAGCACAGATACGCAGTATTTT. Translating gives CASSFGGSTDTQYF.

This clonotype showed up just a few times. This chain's CDR3 is CASSPLPGQGGSNQPQHF. The CDR3 region has the DNA TGCGCCAGCAGCCCTTTACCGGGACAGGGGGGCAGCAATCAGCCCCAGCATTTT. V is TRBV4-1 and J is TRBJ1-5; 11 nucleotides agree with TRBD1. Germline V lookup: CDR1 MGHRA, CDR2 YSYEKL. CDR3 length: 18 residues. Losses at the gene ends were 4 bases for V and 1 base for J; bases not matched to a gene: 9.

Many counts were recorded for this clonotype. The rearrangement joins TRBV6-1 to TRBJ2-7, with D hard to call. This CDR3 spans 16 amino acids. Trimming cost V 2 bases and J 1 base, with 15 bases left between them. Per germline, CDR1 MNHNS and CDR2 SASEGT. The CDR3 DNA reads TGTGCCAGCAGTGAACGGTTGGACGCTTATTCCTACGAGCAGTACTTC. Residues: CASSERLDAYSYEQYF.

This clonotype was seen many times. The chain links TRBV5-5 to TRBJ2-1; TRBD2 aligns across 8 bases. The CDR3 sequence is 15 residues long. J lost 9 bases, V lost 7 bases, and 15 bases had no gene match. The germline V gene has CDR1 SGHKS and CDR2 YYEKEE (reference sequence). Here the CDR3 DNA reads TGTGCCAGCCGTACTAGCGGAGGAGTCGGTGGTGAGCAGTTCTTC. It encodes CASRTSGGVGGEQFF.

This clonotype was seen only a few times. The genes are TRBV12-3 or TRBV12-4 and TRBJ1-2; D is possibly TRBD1 (6 bases). V shed 8 bases and J shed 4 bases, with 14 bases lying between them. The CDR3 has 13 residues. CDR3 amino acids: CASPPTGSYGYTF. In DNA, the CDR3 is TGTGCCAGCCCCCCCACAGGGTCCTATGGCTACACCTTC.

This clonotype was seen ten or more times. The chain uses TRBV6-1 and TRBJ2-1, with D hard to call. Germline V lookup: CDR1 MNHNS, CDR2 SASEGT. V was shortened by 2 bases and J by 5 bases, with 4 bases between the two germline ends. This CDR3 has 12 amino acids. The CDR3: CASSEFDNEQFF. The CDR3 DNA sequence: TGTGCCAGCAGTGAATTCGACAATGAGCAGTTCTTC.

There are a few counts of this clonotype. A much larger clone sits a single nucleotide away, making a read error possible. V usage is TRBV20-1 and J usage is TRBJ1-4; no clear D. Germline CDR1 DFQATT, CDR2 SNEGSKA (reference sequence). This CDR3 contains 13 residues. CDR3 nucleotide sequence: TGCAGTGCTAGAGGCCCCGTCGGAGAAAGACTGTTTTTT. Protein: CSARGPVGERLFF.

The chain employs TRBV27 and TRBJ2-1; no firm D call. Germline CDR1 reads MNHEY; CDR2 reads SMNVEV (reference sequence). Trimming left V 0 bases short and J 5 bases short, with 17 bases between. The CDR3 is made up of 17 amino acids. CDR3 in DNA: TGTGCCAGCAGTTTATCGAAGAGGATCCCTGACCACAATGAGCAGTTCTTC. It is translated as CASSLSKRIPDHNEQFF.

This clonotype was detected a few times. DNA of the CDR3: TGTGCCAGCAGCTTAGGTCTGCAGGGCGGGGGACAGCCCCAGCATTTT. This encodes CASSLGLQGGGQPQHF. V gene TRBV7-2 combines with J gene TRBJ1-5, with TRBD1 as a possible D gene (5 bases). Germline CDR1 SGHTA, CDR2 FQGNSA. This CDR3 region has 16 residues. Trimming removed 1 base from V and 7 bases from J, with 17 bases in between. Together with reference TRBV7-2 and TRBJ1-5, the CDR3 gives the full variable domain: GAGVSQSPSNKVTEKGKDVELRCDPISGHTALYWYRQSLGQGLEFLIYFQGNSAPDKSGLPSDRFSAERTGGSVSTLTIQRTQQEDSAVYLCASSLGLQGGGQPQHFGDGTRLSIL.

This clonotype appeared a single time. The rearrangement links TRBV6-5 to TRBJ1-4; tentatively, D is TRBD1 (6 bases). Trimming stripped 6 bases from V and 8 bases from J, with 19 bases between. This CDR3 spans 15 amino acids. CDR1 is MNHEY, CDR2 SVGAGI, per germline. This CDR3 reads CASRSTGGNSEKLFF. The CDR3, as DNA: TGTGCCAGCAGGTCGACAGGCGGGAATAGCGAAAAACTGTTTTTT.

Worth noting for this clonotype: A much larger clone sits a single nucleotide away, making a read error possible. V usage is TRBV12-3 or TRBV12-4 and J usage is TRBJ2-1, with D unclear. This CDR3 region has 14 residues. The CDR3 loop reads CASSLESYYDEQFF. CDR3 nucleotide sequence: TGTGCCAGCAGTCTAGAGAGTTACTACGATGAGCAGTTCTTC.

Worth noting for this clonotype: Since a much larger clone is just one base distant, this may be a read error. The J gene is TRBJ2-3, the V gene TRBV24-1; D may be TRBD1 (6 bases). The CDR3 spans 16 residues. Germline V CDR1 and CDR2: KGHDR, SFDVKD. CDR3 bases: TGTGCCATCAGTGAGATCGAACAGGGAGTAGGAGATACGCAGTATTTT. Translation gives CAISEIEQGVGDTQYF.

This clonotype was detected only a few times. V is TRBV5-1 and J is TRBJ2-5; 11 nucleotides align to TRBD2. This CDR3 is 14 amino acids long. With V trimmed by 4 bases and J by 5 bases, 4 bases remained unmatched. Germline V gene data show CDR1 as SGHRS and CDR2 as YFSETQ. CDR3 region: CASSPLAGVETQYF. As DNA, the CDR3 is TGCGCCAGCAGCCCACTAGCGGGAGTTGAGACCCAGTACTTC. The complete variable domain, with remaining parts taken from reference TRBV5-1 and TRBJ2-5, reads KAGVTQTPRYLIKTRGQQVTLSCSPISGHRSVSWYQQTPGQGLQFLFEYFSETQRNKGNFPGRFSGRQFSNSRSEMNVSTLELGDSALYLCASSPLAGVETQYFGPGTRLLVL.

The chain has TRBV3-1 and TRBJ1-6; D may be TRBD1 (5 bases). V was trimmed by 1 base and J by 8 bases, leaving 12 bases between them. The germline gives CDR1 LGHDT, CDR2 YNNKEL (reference sequence). The CDR3 runs to 15 residues. CDR3: CASSQAMGRDSPLHF. The CDR3 nucleotides are TGTGCCAGCAGCCAAGCGATGGGCAGGGATTCACCCCTCCACTTT.

The genes are TRBV30 and TRBJ1-3; D is uncertain. Germline CDR1 and CDR2: GTSNPN and SVGIG (reference sequence). The CDR3 is 12 residues long. V was trimmed by 8 bases and J by 0 bases, leaving 8 bases between them. The CDR3 is CAGWPSGNTIYF. CDR3 coding DNA: TGTGCCGGATGGCCCTCTGGAAACACCATATATTTT. Combining the CDR3 with reference TRBV30 and TRBJ1-3 gives the whole variable domain SQTIHQWPATLVQPVGSPLSLECTVEGTSNPNLYWYRQAAGRGLQLLFYSVGIGQISSEVPQNLSASRPQDRQFILSSKKLLLSDSGFYLCAGWPSGNTIYFGEGSWLTVV.

This clonotype has a count of ten or more. The chain employs TRBV7-2 and TRBJ2-7; 12 bases line up with TRBD1. The CDR3 loop spans 18 amino acids. V shed 1 base and J 0 bases; nucleotides not matched to a gene: 7. Germline assignment: CDR1 SGHTA and CDR2 FQGNSA. CDR3 DNA sequence: TGTGCCAGCAGCTTAGATGGGACAGGGGGCGTGAGCTCCTACGAGCAGTACTTC. Translation gives CASSLDGTGGVSSYEQYF. The full variable domain, with the rest looked up from reference TRBV7-2 and TRBJ2-7, is GAGVSQSPSNKVTEKGKDVELRCDPISGHTALYWYRQSLGQGLEFLIYFQGNSAPDKSGLPSDRFSAERTGGSVSTLTIQRTQQEDSAVYLCASSLDGTGGVSSYEQYFGPGTRLTVT.

The chain uses TRBV27 and TRBJ1-4; the match to TRBD1 covers 8 bases. This CDR3 has 15 amino acids. Germline CDR1 MNHEY, CDR2 SMNVEV (reference sequence). The junction had 12 bases not matched to a gene; V was cut back by 8 bases and J by 7 bases. In DNA, the CDR3 is TGTGCCAGCCGCACGTGGGGACAGGCCACTGAAAAACTGTTTTTT. Translating it yields CASRTWGQATEKLFF.

This chain links TRBV11-2 with TRBJ1-4; D is undetermined. CDR1 is SGHAT and CDR2 is FQNNGV in the germline V gene. The CDR3 is 17 amino acids. Trimming cost V 0 bases and J 0 bases, with 11 bases left between them. The CDR3 DNA sequence: TGTGCCAGCAGCTTAGAGGTCGGACTGTCAACTAATGAAAAACTGTTTTTT. Protein: CASSLEVGLSTNEKLFF.

The rearrangement uses TRBV7-8 and TRBJ2-5; no definite D call. Germline CDR1 reads SGHVS; CDR2 reads FQNEAQ. There are 14 residues in the CDR3. V lost 0 bases, J lost 13 bases, and 18 bases lay in between. In DNA form, the CDR3 reads TGTGCCAGCAGCTTAGCTGGGTCTAACTTGGAGCCGTACTTC. Protein sequence: CASSLAGSNLEPYF.

Concerning this clonotype itself: A clone one base away is much larger, so this may be a read error. V usage is TRBV4-1 and J usage is TRBJ2-1, with D tentatively TRBD2 (7 bases). V was clipped by 6 bases and J by 5 bases, with 14 bases between them. Germline V gene data show CDR1 as MGHRA and CDR2 as YSYEKL. This CDR3 region has 14 residues. CDR3: CASSGGGGHNEQFF. CDR3 nucleotides: TGCGCCAGCAGTGGCGGGGGCGGCCACAATGAGCAGTTCTTC.

This clonotype came up a few times. The chain links TRBV12-3 or TRBV12-4 to TRBJ1-5, with TRBD1 matching 7 bases. The CDR3 is 15 residues long. Unmatched junction bases numbered 4, after V lost 1 base and J lost 4 bases. The CDR3 region is CASSLGAGGNQPQHF. As DNA, the CDR3 is TGTGCCAGCAGTTTAGGGGCAGGGGGGAATCAGCCCCAGCATTTT.

This clonotype was seen ten or more times. This chain joins TRBV11-2 and TRBJ2-1; D unclear. This CDR3 spans 14 amino acids. Deletions cut 6 bases from V and 1 base from J, with 10 bases between. Germline loops: CDR1 SGHAT, CDR2 FQNNGV. The CDR3 DNA reads TGTGCCAGCAGAGGGCCCCCGTCCTACAATGAGCAGTTCTTC. It yields the protein CASRGPPSYNEQFF.

This clonotype has at least ten counts. The CDR3 bases are TGTGCCAGCAGCTTTACAGCTAACTATGGCTACACCTTC. Its translation: CASSFTANYGYTF. This rearrangement joins TRBV5-4 to TRBJ1-2; D remains unclear. The CDR3 contains 13 residues. Trimming took 2 bases from V and 0 from J, leaving 5 bases between them. Germline V lookup: CDR1 SGHNT, CDR2 YYREEE (reference sequence).

This clonotype came up a few times. The rearrangement joins TRBV20-1 to TRBJ1-1; a weak D match, TRBD1 (6 bases). CDR3 length: 14 residues. CDR1 and CDR2 from the germline V gene are DFQATT and SNEGSKA (reference sequence). The V end was cut by 1 base, the J end by 5 bases, with 14 bases between. The CDR3 sequence: CSARGGQGWTEAFF. The CDR3 region has the DNA TGCAGTGCTAGAGGCGGTCAGGGGTGGACTGAAGCTTTCTTT.

This clonotype was seen at least ten times. J is TRBJ2-1 and V is TRBV7-2, with a possible D match to TRBD2 (6 bases). The germline gives CDR1 SGHTA, CDR2 FQGNSA. V shed 6 bases and J shed 0 bases, with 15 bases lying between them. This CDR3 spans 16 amino acids. The CDR3 region has the DNA TGTGCCAGCAGTTACGGACTCGGGAGCTCCTACAATGAGCAGTTCTTC. The encoded protein is CASSYGLGSSYNEQFF.

In this sample, this clonotype turned up many times. This sequence joins TRBV11-1 and TRBJ2-3; 11 nucleotides line up with TRBD2. The length of the CDR3 is 18 residues. Germline CDR1 reads SGHAT; CDR2 reads FQDESV (reference sequence). V shed 2 bases, J shed 4 bases, and the junction held 11 bases outside the gene matches. CDR3 in DNA: TGTGCCAGCAGCTTAAATCGACGTCTAGCGGGAGGATCAGATACGCAGTATTTT. Translation gives CASSLNRRLAGGSDTQYF.